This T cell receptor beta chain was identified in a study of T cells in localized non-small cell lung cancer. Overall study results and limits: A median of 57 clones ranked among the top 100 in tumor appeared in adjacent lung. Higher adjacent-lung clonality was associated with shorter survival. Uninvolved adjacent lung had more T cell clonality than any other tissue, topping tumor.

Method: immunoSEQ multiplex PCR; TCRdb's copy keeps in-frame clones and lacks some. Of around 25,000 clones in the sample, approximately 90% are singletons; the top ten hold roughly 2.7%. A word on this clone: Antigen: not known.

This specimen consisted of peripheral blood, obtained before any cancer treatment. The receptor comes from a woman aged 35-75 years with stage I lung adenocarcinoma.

The CDR3 loop is CASSLGGVNEQFF. DNA for the CDR3: TGTGCCAGCAGCTTAGGTGGTGTTAATGAGCAGTTCTTC. The chain links TRBV7-9 to TRBJ2-1; D is undetermined. The ends were cut back, 1 base at V and 7 bases at J, with 8 bases in the middle. Per the germline V gene, CDR1 is SEHNR and CDR2 is FQNEAQ (reference sequence). This CDR3 comprises 13 residues.